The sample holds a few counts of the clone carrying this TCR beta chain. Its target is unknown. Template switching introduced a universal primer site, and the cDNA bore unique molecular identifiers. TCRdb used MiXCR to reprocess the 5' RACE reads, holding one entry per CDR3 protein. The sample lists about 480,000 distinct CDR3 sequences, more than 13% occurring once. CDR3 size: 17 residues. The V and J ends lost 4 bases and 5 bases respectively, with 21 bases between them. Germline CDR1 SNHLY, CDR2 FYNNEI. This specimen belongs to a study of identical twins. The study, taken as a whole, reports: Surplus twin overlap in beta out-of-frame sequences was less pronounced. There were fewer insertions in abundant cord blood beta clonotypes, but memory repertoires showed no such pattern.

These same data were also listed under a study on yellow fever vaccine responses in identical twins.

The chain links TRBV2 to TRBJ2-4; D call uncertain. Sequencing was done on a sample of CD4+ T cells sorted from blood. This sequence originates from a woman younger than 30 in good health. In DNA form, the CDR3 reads TGTGCCAGCAGTGGAGACGGCCGGGCGCGGCGGCAAAACATTCAGTACTTC. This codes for CASSGDGRARRQNIQYF.